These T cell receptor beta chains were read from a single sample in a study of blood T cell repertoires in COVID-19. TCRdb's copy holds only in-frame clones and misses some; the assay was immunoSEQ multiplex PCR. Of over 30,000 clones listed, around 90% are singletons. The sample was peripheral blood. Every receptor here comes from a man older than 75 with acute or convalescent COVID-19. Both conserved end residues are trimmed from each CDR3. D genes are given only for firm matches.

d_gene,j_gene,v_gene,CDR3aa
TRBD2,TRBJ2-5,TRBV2,ASSDPGGQRETQY
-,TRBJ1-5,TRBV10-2,ASSAKRNQPQH
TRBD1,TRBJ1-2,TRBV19,ASSAPGQGYYGYT
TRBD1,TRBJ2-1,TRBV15,ATSSRTGRNNEQF
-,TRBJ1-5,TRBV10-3,AISESAQGKPQH
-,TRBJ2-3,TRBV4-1,ASSQAFGGRTDTQY
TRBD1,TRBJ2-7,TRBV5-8,ASPTGLFRDSHEQY
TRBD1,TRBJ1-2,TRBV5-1,ASSLPTGMSGYT
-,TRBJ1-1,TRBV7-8,ASSFARNTEAF
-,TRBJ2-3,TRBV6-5,ASSSVLTDTQY
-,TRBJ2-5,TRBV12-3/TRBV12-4,ASRRGQETQY
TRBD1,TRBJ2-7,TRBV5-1,ASSKTGGSYEQY
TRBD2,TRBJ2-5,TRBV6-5,ASKTSGQETQY
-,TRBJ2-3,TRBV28,ASSSSGRSTDTQY
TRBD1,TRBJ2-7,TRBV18,ASSPGTGTGGYEQY
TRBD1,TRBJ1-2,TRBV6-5,ASSPDRGRFGYT
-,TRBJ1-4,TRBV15,ATSRDRLRRSGEKLF
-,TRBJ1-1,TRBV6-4,ASSDSGTPDTEAF
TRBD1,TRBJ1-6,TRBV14,ASSQRGQGYVGGNSPLH
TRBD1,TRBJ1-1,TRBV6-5,ASSRGGQGSTEAF
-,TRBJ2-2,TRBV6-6,ASSRDNAGRGTGELF
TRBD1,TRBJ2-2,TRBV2,ASSRDRVDTGELF
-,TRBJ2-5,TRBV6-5,ASTGSLQETQY
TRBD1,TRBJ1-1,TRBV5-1,ASSRDRGQSTEAF
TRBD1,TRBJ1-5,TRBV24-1,ATSDPGTGNQPQH
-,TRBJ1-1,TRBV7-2,ASSPKPQVYTEAF
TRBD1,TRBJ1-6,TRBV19,ASSTFAGQGANSPLH
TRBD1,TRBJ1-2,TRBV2,ASRDRAHYGYT
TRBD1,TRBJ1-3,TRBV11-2,ASSLAMGPGQGASNTIY
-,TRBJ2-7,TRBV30,ASGFSYEQY
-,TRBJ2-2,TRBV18,ASSLLRDFLGRELF
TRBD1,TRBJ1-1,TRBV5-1,ASSPRDRGLFRTEAF
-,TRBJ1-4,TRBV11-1,ASSWAVREKLF
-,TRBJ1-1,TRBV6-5,ASKAGQWNTEAF
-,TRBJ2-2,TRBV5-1,ASSLRQGNTGELF
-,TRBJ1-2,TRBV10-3,AISESGSNYGYT
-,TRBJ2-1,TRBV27,ASSFGGNEQF